The TCR beta chain described here comes from a study of cytomegalovirus exposure and HLA in healthy donors. Across the whole study: Earlier findings included 100 million to 130 million unique TCR beta sequences obtained from 150 million to 200 million T cells.

This clone was detected once. The primer mix had 60 Vbeta and 13 Jbeta primers. The table came from immunoSEQ multiplex PCR; TCRdb's copy has only in-frame clones and leaves some out. The top ten clones hold less than 2% of a sample with approximately 210,000 clones, about four fifths of them seen once. Germline lookup yields CDR1 MNHNS and CDR2 SASEGT. Trimming removed 3 bases at V and 0 bases at J, with 12 bases between. The CDR3 length is 15 residues. Sequencing input: PBMCs. This chain uses TRBV6-1 with TRBJ2-7; perhaps TRBD1 as D (6 bases). The receptor was derived from a girl aged 10-17 years in good health and CMV-seropositive. The CDR3 bases are TGTGCCAGCAGTGATCGGACAGAGAGCTCCTACGAGCAGTACTTC. Amino acid sequence: CASSDRTESSYEQYF.